The clone carrying this T cell receptor (beta chain) was detected only once. The protocol was immunoSEQ multiplex PCR, while the TCRdb copy is restricted to in-frame clones and leaves out a portion. The table has about 49,000 clones, roughly 73% seen once. V gave up 0 bases and J gave up 6 bases, with 9 bases separating them. Germline CDR1 SGDLS, CDR2 YYNGEE. This CDR3 is built from 14 residues. Each patient with chemo-refractory metastatic non-small-cell lung cancer was treated with focal radiation plus CTLA-4 blockade using ipilimumab. The sample originates from a study of radiotherapy plus CTLA-4 blockade in lung cancer.

The sequencing here drew on peripheral blood, taken from a patient treated with radiotherapy plus ipilimumab. The chain links TRBV9 to TRBJ2-2, with a possible D match to TRBD2 (5 bases). The origin of this receptor is a human donor with non-small cell lung cancer who had a complete response to radiotherapy plus ipilimumab. For the CDR3, the DNA is TGTGCCAGCAGCGTAGTTAGCGAGGCCGGGGAGCTGTTTTTT. This encodes CASSVVSEAGELFF.